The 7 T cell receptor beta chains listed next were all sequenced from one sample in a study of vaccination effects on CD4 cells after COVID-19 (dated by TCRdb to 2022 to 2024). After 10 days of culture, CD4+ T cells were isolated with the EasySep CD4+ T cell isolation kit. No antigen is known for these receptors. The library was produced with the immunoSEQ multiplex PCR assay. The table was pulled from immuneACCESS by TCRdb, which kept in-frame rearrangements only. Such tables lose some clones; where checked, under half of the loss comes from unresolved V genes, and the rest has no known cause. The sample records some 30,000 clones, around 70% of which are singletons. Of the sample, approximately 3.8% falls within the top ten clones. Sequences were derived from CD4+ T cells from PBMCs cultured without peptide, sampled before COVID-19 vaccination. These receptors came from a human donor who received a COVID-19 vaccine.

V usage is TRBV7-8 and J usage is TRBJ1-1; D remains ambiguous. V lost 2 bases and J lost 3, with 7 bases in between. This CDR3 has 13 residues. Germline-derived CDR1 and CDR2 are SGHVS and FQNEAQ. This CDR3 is CASSLIRYTEAFF. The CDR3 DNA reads TGTGCCAGCAGCTTAATAAGGTACACTGAAGCTTTCTTT. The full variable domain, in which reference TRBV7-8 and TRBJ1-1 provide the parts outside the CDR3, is GAGVSQSPRYKVAKRGQDVALRCDPISGHVSLFWYQQALGQGPEFLTYFQNEAQLDKSGLPSDRFFAERPEGSVSTLKIQRTQQEDSAVYLCASSLIRYTEAFFGQGTRLTVV.

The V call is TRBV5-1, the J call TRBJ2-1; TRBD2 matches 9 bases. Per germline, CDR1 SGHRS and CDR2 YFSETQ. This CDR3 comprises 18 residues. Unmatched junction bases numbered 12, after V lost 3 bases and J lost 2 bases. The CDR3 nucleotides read TGCGCCAGCAGCTCGAATCGAGGACTAGCGAATACCTACAATGAGCAGTTCTTC. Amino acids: CASSSNRGLANTYNEQFF.

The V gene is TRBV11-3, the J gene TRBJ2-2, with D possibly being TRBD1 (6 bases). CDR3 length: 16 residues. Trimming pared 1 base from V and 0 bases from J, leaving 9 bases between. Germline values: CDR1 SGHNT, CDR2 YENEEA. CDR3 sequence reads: CASSLGGGPNTGELFF. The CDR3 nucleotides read TGTGCCAGCAGCTTAGGTGGGGGCCCGAACACCGGGGAGCTGTTTTTT.

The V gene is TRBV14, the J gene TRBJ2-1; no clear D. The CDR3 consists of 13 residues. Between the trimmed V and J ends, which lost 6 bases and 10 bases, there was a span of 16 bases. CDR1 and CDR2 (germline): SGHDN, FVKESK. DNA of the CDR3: TGTGCCAGCAGTTTTTTACCGCGTTTAGAGCAGTTCTTC. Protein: CASSFLPRLEQFF.

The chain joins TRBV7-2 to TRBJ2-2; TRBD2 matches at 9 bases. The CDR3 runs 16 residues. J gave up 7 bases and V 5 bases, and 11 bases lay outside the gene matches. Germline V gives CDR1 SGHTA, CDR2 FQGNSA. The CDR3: CASSRSGGRLGGELFF. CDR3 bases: TGTGCCAGCAGCCGCAGCGGGGGGAGGTTGGGCGGGGAGCTGTTTTTT.

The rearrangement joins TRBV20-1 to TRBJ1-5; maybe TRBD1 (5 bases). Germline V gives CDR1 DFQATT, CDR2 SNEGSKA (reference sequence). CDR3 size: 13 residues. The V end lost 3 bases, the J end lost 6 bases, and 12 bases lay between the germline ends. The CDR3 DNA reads TGCAGTGCTAGTCAGGGTGTTGGTCAGCCCCAGCATTTT. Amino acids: CSASQGVGQPQHF.

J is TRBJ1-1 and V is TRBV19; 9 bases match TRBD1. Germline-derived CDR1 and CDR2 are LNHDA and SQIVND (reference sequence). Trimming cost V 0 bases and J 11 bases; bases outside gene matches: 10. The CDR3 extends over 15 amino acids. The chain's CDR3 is CASSIDRTGGARAFF. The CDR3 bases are TGTGCCAGTAGTATAGATCGTACAGGGGGCGCGAGGGCTTTCTTT.